These 24 T cell receptor beta chains originate from one sample sequenced in a study of cytomegalovirus exposure and HLA in healthy donors. This PCR relied on a set of 60 Vbeta primers and 13 Jbeta primers. The repertoire was sequenced with immunoSEQ multiplex PCR; TCRdb's copy has only in-frame clones and lacks some. The sample lists about 130,000 clones, around 83% occurring once. Sample: PBMCs. These receptor sequences come from a girl aged 2 to 9 in good health and CMV-seronegative.

This clone was picked up one time. The chain has TRBV5-4 and TRBJ1-2; D unresolved. The CDR3 covers 14 residues. The germline V gene has CDR1 SGHNT and CDR2 YYREEE (reference sequence). The V gene lost 0 bases and the J gene lost 4 bases, with 10 bases spanning the gap. CDR3 sequence reads: CASSLGQVPYGYTF. CDR3 DNA: TGTGCCAGCAGCTTGGGGCAGGTCCCCTATGGCTACACCTTC.

The V and J genes are TRBV29-1 and TRBJ2-5; no definite D call. Trimming removed 6 bases from V and 0 bases from J, with 5 bases in between. The CDR3 runs 11 residues. In germline, CDR1 is SQVTM, CDR2 ANQGSEA. The CDR3 DNA reads as TGCAGCGTGGAGTACCAAGAGACCCAGTACTTC. Amino acid sequence: CSVEYQETQYF.

The chain recombines TRBV6-1 with TRBJ2-7, with 9 bases that match TRBD2. CDR1 is MNHNS, CDR2 SASEGT, per germline. The V and J ends lost 8 bases and 4 bases, in that order; junction bases with no gene match: 6. The CDR3 consists of 13 residues. CDR3: CASGGSGSYEQYF. CDR3 DNA sequence: TGTGCCAGCGGTGGTAGCGGGAGTTACGAGCAGTACTTC.

This chain's CDR3 is CASSLGTSGGQETQYF. The CDR3 DNA reads as TGTGCCAGCAGCTTAGGGACTAGCGGGGGGCAAGAGACCCAGTACTTC. The chain uses TRBV7-2 and TRBJ2-5; 14 nucleotides align to TRBD2. J lost 2 bases, V lost 1 base, and 0 bases had no gene match. The CDR3 has 16 residues. CDR1 is SGHTA and CDR2 is FQGNSA in the germline V gene.

This chain connects TRBV6-1 to TRBJ1-2; no reliable D call. The CDR3 extends over 14 amino acids. Germline CDR1 is MNHNS and CDR2 is SASEGT. Deletions cut 0 bases from V and 4 bases from J, with 9 bases between. CDR3 nucleotide sequence: TGTGCCAGCAGTGAAGCGGAACAGTTCTATGGCTACACCTTC. Residues: CASSEAEQFYGYTF.

The rearrangement uses TRBV30 and TRBJ2-1; 11 bases agree with TRBD2. V lost 3 bases to trimming and J lost 8 bases; unmatched junction nucleotides: 9. CDR1 is GTSNPN and CDR2 is SVGIG in the germline V gene (reference sequence). The CDR3 loop spans 15 amino acids. The CDR3 loop is CAWRGGSSGRHEQFF. The CDR3, as DNA: TGTGCCTGGAGGGGTGGGTCTAGCGGGAGGCATGAGCAGTTCTTC.

The chain couples TRBV6-5 to TRBJ1-1, with D maybe TRBD1 (6 bases). With 2 bases removed from V and 2 bases from J, the gap between germline ends came to 12 bases. Germline V gives CDR1 MNHEY, CDR2 SVGAGI. The CDR3 runs to 15 residues. CDR3 residues: CASSYLTGRNTEAFF. DNA of the CDR3: TGTGCCAGCAGTTACCTCACAGGGAGAAACACTGAAGCTTTCTTT.

The V and J genes are TRBV7-9 and TRBJ2-7, with a tentative D call TRBD1 (6 bases). Germline-derived CDR1 and CDR2 are SEHNR and FQNEAQ (reference sequence). Trimming stripped 7 bases from V and 5 bases from J, with 18 bases between. CDR3 length equals 14 residues. The CDR3 region has the DNA TGTGCCAGCATAGGGGACATCCTGGCAGACGAGCAGTACTTC. Its protein is CASIGDILADEQYF.

This chain joins TRBV15 and TRBJ2-1; 9 bases line up with TRBD1. Germline CDR1 is LNHNV and CDR2 is YYDKDF (reference sequence). V dropped 1 base and J dropped 5; count of bases not matched to a gene: 3. This CDR3 contains 15 residues. The CDR3 here is CATSRGGTGNNEQFF. Written as DNA, the CDR3 is TGTGCCACCAGCAGAGGAGGGACAGGGAACAATGAGCAGTTCTTC.

This clone was found a few times. J is TRBJ2-3 and V is TRBV28; TRBD2 matches 8 bases. CDR3 length: 19 residues. Germline V gene sequence: CDR1 MDHEN, CDR2 SYDVKM. With 4 bases clipped from V and 4 bases from J, the junction kept 19 bases outside the gene matches. The CDR3 DNA reads TGTGCCAGCAGTTCCCTAGAAATAACACTAGCGGAGCACGCAGATACGCAGTATTTT. This codes for CASSSLEITLAEHADTQYF.

CDR3 protein: CASSLRTSGDPEQYF. The CDR3 DNA reads TGTGCCAGCAGCTTGAGGACTAGCGGGGATCCCGAGCAGTACTTC. The chain has TRBV5-4 and TRBJ2-7; 12 nucleotides align to TRBD2. V was clipped by 1 base and J by 6 bases; unmatched bases: 5. CDR1 SGHNT and CDR2 YYREEE come from the germline V gene (reference sequence). The CDR3 totals 15 residues.

This clone was seen just once. This rearrangement joins TRBV15 to TRBJ2-7; D gene ambiguous. Looked up from germline, CDR1 is LNHNV and CDR2 is YYDKDF (reference sequence). With 0 bases removed from V and 2 bases from J, the gap between germline ends came to 11 bases. This CDR3 has 15 amino acids. As DNA, the CDR3 is TGTGCCACCAGCAGAGATAGAACGAGAACCTACGAGCAGTACTTC. Translating gives CATSRDRTRTYEQYF.

The V gene is TRBV28, the J gene TRBJ2-7, with TRBD1 matching 7 bases. This CDR3 region has 14 residues. Germline CDR1 is MDHEN and CDR2 is SYDVKM. The trim removed 2 bases at V and 4 bases at J, leaving 5 bases unmatched. The CDR3 nucleotides are TGTGCCAGCAGTTTAGGGGACAGACCATACGAGCAGTACTTC. It encodes CASSLGDRPYEQYF.

V usage is TRBV2 and J usage is TRBJ2-7; no definite D call. Germline V gene data show CDR1 as SNHLY and CDR2 as FYNNEI. Between the trimmed V and J ends, which lost 4 bases and 4 bases, there was a span of 8 bases. The CDR3 totals 12 residues. CDR3 in amino acids: CASSGSVYEQYF. The CDR3 DNA sequence: TGTGCCAGCAGTGGGTCGGTGTACGAGCAGTACTTC.

The V and J genes are TRBV30 and TRBJ1-6, with D maybe TRBD1 (6 bases). V was trimmed by 2 bases and J by 7 bases, leaving 12 bases between them. This CDR3 has 14 residues. Per the germline V gene, CDR1 is GTSNPN and CDR2 is SVGIG (reference sequence). The CDR3 DNA sequence: TGTGCCTGGAGTATAAGTGGGGGCAATTCACCCCTCCACTTT. This codes for CAWSISGGNSPLHF.

The rearrangement joins TRBV4-3 to TRBJ2-1; the match to TRBD1 covers 8 bases. Germline CDR1 and CDR2: LGHNA and YSLEER. V was pared by 2 bases and J by 2 bases, with 5 bases of the junction left unmatched. The CDR3 consists of 16 residues. CDR3 amino acids: CASSQNGQGTYNEQFF. CDR3 sequence (DNA): TGCGCCAGCAGCCAAAACGGACAGGGCACCTACAATGAGCAGTTCTTC.

The rearrangement joins TRBV7-2 to TRBJ2-7; 10 nucleotides line up with TRBD2. The CDR3 has 14 amino acids. Looked up from germline, CDR1 is SGHTA and CDR2 is FQGNSA. The J segment lost 3 bases and the V segment lost 4 bases, leaving 3 bases of the junction unmatched. Here the CDR3 reads CASSSSGGGYEQYF. CDR3 in DNA: TGTGCCAGCAGCTCGAGCGGGGGGGGCTACGAGCAGTACTTC. Based on the CDR3 plus reference TRBV7-2 and TRBJ2-7, the full variable domain is GAGVSQSPSNKVTEKGKDVELRCDPISGHTALYWYRQSLGQGLEFLIYFQGNSAPDKSGLPSDRFSAERTGGSVSTLTIQRTQQEDSAVYLCASSSSGGGYEQYFGPGTRLTVT.

The gene calls are TRBV1 and TRBJ2-7; the table's D call, TRBD2, has no DNA check behind it. TRBV1 is shown as a pseudogene. The CDR3 loop spans 17 amino acids. CDR3 in amino acids: CTSSHRPGLAEAGEQYF. The CDR3 bases are TGCACCAGCAGCCACCGCCCGGGACTAGCGGAAGCGGGAGAGCAGTACTTC.

A few counts support this clone. The J gene is TRBJ1-5, the V gene TRBV28; D perhaps matches TRBD1 (5 bases). Trimming removed 5 bases from V and 7 bases from J, with 18 bases in between. Germline V gene sequence: CDR1 MDHEN, CDR2 SYDVKM. The CDR3 sequence is 15 residues long. The CDR3 sequence: CASSPPTGVGQPQHF. DNA for the CDR3: TGTGCCAGCAGTCCACCCACGGGGGTCGGGCAGCCCCAGCATTTT.

J is TRBJ2-5 and V is TRBV19, with D possibly being TRBD1 (5 bases). The CDR3 is made up of 14 amino acids. The V gene lost 2 bases and the J gene lost 3 bases, with 10 bases spanning the gap. Germline V gene lookup returns CDR1 LNHDA and CDR2 SQIVND (reference sequence). Written as DNA, the CDR3 is TGTGCCAGTAGTATAAAGACAGCAAAAGAGACCCAGTACTTC. Its protein product is CASSIKTAKETQYF.

About this clone: The identical CDR3 is also encoded by other nucleotide sequences in the sample. V and J are TRBV5-1 and TRBJ2-7; 8 bases align to TRBD1. In germline, CDR1 is SGHRS, CDR2 YFSETQ. V was clipped by 0 bases and J by 4 bases; unmatched bases: 6. This CDR3 is built from 15 residues. This CDR3 reads CASSLAPGGEYEQYF. The CDR3 DNA follows: TGCGCCAGCAGCTTGGCGCCAGGGGGCGAGTACGAGCAGTACTTC.

CDR3: CAWSVKGAQGEQFF. CDR3 nucleotide sequence: TGTGCCTGGAGTGTGAAGGGGGCGCAGGGTGAGCAGTTCTTC. The chain couples TRBV30 to TRBJ2-1; 7 nucleotides agree with TRBD1. The V gene end was trimmed by 0 bases and the J gene end by 9 bases; junction bases not matched to a gene: 8. CDR3 length: 14 amino acids. Germline CDR1 and CDR2: GTSNPN and SVGIG (reference sequence).

The rearrangement uses TRBV5-1 and TRBJ2-2; 9 bases agree with TRBD1. The CDR3 extends over 19 amino acids. Unmatched junction bases numbered 11, after V lost 0 bases and J lost 2 bases. The germline V gene has CDR1 SGHRS and CDR2 YFSETQ. The CDR3 here is CASSLGTYGTGPNTGELFF. The CDR3 coding sequence is TGCGCCAGCAGCTTGGGCACTTACGGGACAGGGCCCAACACCGGGGAGCTGTTTTTT.

The rearrangement joins TRBV7-3 to TRBJ2-2; tentative D call: TRBD2 (6 bases). Per the germline V gene, CDR1 is SGHTA and CDR2 is FQGTGA. Trimming stripped 5 bases from V and 7 bases from J, with 17 bases between. CDR3 size: 15 residues. This chain's CDR3 is CASSPFRGYDGELFF. CDR3 nucleotides: TGTGCCAGCAGCCCCTTCCGGGGGTATGACGGGGAGCTGTTTTTT.